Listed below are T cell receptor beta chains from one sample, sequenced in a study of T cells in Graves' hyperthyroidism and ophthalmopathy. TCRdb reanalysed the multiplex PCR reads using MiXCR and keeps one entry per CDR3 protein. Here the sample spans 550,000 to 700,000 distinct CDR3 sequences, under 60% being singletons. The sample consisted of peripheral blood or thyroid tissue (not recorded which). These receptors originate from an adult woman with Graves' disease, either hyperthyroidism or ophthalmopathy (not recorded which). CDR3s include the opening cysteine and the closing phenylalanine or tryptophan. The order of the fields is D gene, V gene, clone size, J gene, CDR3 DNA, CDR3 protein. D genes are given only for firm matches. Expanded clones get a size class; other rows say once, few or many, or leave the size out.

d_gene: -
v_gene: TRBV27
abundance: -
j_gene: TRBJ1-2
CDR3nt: TGTGCCAGCAGTTTAGTAGGGACAAATGAAGGCTACACCTTC
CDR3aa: CASSLVGTNEGYTF

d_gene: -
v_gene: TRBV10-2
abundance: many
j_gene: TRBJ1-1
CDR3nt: TGCGCCAGCAGACCCGGACAGCTTCCTAGACCTAACACTGAAGCTTTCTTT
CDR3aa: CASRPGQLPRPNTEAFF

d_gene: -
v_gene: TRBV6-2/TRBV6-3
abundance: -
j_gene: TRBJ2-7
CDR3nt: TGTGCCAGCAGTTACCGCAATACCTACGAGCAGTACTTC
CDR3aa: CASSYRNTYEQYF

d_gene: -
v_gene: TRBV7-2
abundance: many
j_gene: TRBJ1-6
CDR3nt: TGTGCCAGTTGTATTTGGACGGAATCACCCCTCCACTTT
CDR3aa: CASCIWTESPLHF

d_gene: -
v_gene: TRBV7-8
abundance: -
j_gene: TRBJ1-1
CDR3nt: TGTGCCAGCAGCTCCCGGACCCTCATGAACACTGAAGCTTTCTTT
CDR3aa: CASSSRTLMNTEAFF

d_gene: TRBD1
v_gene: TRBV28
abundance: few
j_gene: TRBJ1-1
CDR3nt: TGTGCCAGCATCCCCTCGGGGAACAGGGGTAACACTGAAGCTTTCTTT
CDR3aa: CASIPSGNRGNTEAFF

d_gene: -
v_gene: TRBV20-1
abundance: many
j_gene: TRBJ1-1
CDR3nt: TGCAGTGTTCGCGTACGAGTTGTGTCCACTGAAGCTTTCTTT
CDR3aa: CSVRVRVVSTEAFF

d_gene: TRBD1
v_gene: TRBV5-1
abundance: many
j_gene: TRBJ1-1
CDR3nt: TGCGCCAGCAGTTTGCCCAGGGGGCCCGCTTTCTTT
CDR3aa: CASSLPRGPAFF

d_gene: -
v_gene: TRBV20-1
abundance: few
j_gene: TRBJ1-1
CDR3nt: TGCAGTGCTCAAAGGCCAGGGTGGACTGAAGCTTTCTTT
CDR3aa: CSAQRPGWTEAFF

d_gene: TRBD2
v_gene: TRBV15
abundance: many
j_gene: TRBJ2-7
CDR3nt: TGTGCCACCAGCAGGGTCTCGGGGGGAACCTACGAGCAGTACTTC
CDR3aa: CATSRVSGGTYEQYF

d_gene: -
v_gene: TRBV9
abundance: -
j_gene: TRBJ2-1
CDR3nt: TGTGCCAGCAGCGTAATGGGGTTCGGTAATGAGCAGTTCTTC
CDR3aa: CASSVMGFGNEQFF

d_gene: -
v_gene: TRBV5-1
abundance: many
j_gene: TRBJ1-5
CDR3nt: TGCGCCAGCAGCTTGGCCGACAGCTTAAATCAGCCCCAGCATTTT
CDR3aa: CASSLADSLNQPQHF

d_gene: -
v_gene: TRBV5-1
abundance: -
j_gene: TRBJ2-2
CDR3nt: TGCGCCAGCAGCTTTGGCTTCAGGGAGACCGGGGAGCTGTTTTTT
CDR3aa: CASSFGFRETGELFF

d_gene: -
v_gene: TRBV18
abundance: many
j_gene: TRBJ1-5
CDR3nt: TGTGCCAGCTCACCATACAGGGAGCAGCCCCAGCATTTT
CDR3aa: CASSPYREQPQHF

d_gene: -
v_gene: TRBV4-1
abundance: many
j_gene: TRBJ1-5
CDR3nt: TGCGCCAGCAGCCAAGATCTGCAGGCATATAGCAATCAGCCCCAGCATTTT
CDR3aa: CASSQDLQAYSNQPQHF

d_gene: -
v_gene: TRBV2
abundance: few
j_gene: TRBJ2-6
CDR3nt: TGTGCCAGCAGTGATTGGGGGGATGGGGCCAACGTCCTGACTTTC
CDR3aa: CASSDWGDGANVLTF

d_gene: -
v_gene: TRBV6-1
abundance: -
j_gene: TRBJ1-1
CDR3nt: TGTGCCAGCAGTGAACGGTACAAATCGACTGAAGCTTTCTTT
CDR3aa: CASSERYKSTEAFF

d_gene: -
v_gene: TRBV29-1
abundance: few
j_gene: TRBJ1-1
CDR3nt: TGCAGCGTTGAAGAGGGGCGGAGTACTGAAGCTTTCTTT
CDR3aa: CSVEEGRSTEAFF

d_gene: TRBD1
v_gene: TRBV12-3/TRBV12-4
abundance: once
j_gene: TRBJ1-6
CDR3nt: TGTGCCAGCAGTTTCCGACAGGGGGTTGGTAATTCACCCCTCCACTTT
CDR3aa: CASSFRQGVGNSPLHF

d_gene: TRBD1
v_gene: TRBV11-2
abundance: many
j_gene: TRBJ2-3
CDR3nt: TGTGCCAGCAGCTCTCACAGGGGGGCCACAGATACGCAGTATTTT
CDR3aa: CASSSHRGATDTQYF

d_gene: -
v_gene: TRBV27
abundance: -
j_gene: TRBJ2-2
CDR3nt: TGTGCCAGCAAGTTCGGCATTAACACCGGGGAGCTGTTTTTT
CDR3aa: CASKFGINTGELFF

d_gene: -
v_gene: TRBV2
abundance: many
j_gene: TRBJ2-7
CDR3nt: TGTGCCAGCAGTGATGTAGCGTACGAGCAGTACTTC
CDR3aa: CASSDVAYEQYF

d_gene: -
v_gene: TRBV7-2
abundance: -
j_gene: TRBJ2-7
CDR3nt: TGTGCCAGCAGCTTTCCGGGCTCGCGCTACGAGCAGTACTTC
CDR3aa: CASSFPGSRYEQYF

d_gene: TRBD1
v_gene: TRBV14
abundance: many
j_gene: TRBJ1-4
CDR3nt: TGTGCCAGCAGCCGGAAACAGGGGATCGGTGAAAAACTGTTTTTT
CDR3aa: CASSRKQGIGEKLFF

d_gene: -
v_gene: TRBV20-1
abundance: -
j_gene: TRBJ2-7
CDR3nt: TGCAGTGCCAGGTCCCCTCAGAGGACAATCTACGAGCAGTACTTC
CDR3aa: CSARSPQRTIYEQYF

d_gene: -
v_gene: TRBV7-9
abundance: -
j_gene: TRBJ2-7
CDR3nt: TGTGCCAGCAGTGCTATACCCAGGGCGGCCTACGAGCAGTACTTC
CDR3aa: CASSAIPRAAYEQYF

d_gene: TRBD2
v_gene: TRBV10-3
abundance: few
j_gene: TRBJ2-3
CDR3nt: TGTGCCATCAGTGTGACTAGCGGCCCCACAGATACGCAGTATTTT
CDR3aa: CAISVTSGPTDTQYF

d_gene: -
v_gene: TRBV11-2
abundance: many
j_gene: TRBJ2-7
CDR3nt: TGTGCCAGCAGCTTAACGCGGGGGCCCTACGAGCAGTACTTC
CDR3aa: CASSLTRGPYEQYF

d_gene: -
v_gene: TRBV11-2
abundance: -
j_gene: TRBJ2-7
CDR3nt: TGTGCCAGCAGCGTTACCGTGGCCCACAATTACGAGCAGTACTTC
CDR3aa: CASSVTVAHNYEQYF

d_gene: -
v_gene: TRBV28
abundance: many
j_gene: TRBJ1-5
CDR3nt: TGTGCCAGCAGGCGCACGTTTTTGAGCAATCAGCCCCAGCATTTT
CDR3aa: CASRRTFLSNQPQHF

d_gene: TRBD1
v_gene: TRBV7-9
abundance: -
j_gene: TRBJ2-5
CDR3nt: TGTGCCAGCAGCGCTGGGGACAGGGCGACTCAGTACTTC
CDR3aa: CASSAGDRATQYF

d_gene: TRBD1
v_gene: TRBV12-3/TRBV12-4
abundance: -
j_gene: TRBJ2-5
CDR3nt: TGTGCCAGCAGTCCCCGACAGGGACAGACCCAGTACTTC
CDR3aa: CASSPRQGQTQYF

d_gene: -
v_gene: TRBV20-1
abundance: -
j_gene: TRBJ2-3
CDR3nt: TGCAGTGCTACTGGGGCAGTGGGCCCAGGAGATACGCAGTATTTT
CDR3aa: CSATGAVGPGDTQYF